This TCR beta chain was obtained from a study of early stage breast cancer tumors. The overall study: Among some twelve ER+/PR+/HER2- tumors, eight were ductal, four lobular. Study-level points and caveats: Enriched TCRB sequences shared across patients were mostly commonly generated sequences. Comparing each tissue with blood distinguished tumor from normal in about 85% of the 16 patients.

Using immunoSEQ multiplex PCR, the repertoire was profiled, and TCRdb retains in-frame clones only, with some absent. Altogether over 45,000 clones are present, approximately 83% being singletons, with the ten largest covering 1.4%. Concerning this clone: What it binds is unknown.

This receptor was taken from a person aged 45-60 years with breast cancer. The material sequenced was blood.

The CDR3 nucleotides read TGCAGCGTTGAAGATCCGGGGTGGCTTGGCACAGATACGCAGTATTTT. It encodes CSVEDPGWLGTDTQYF. The chain has TRBV29-1 and TRBJ2-3, with D tentatively TRBD2 (5 bases). Trimming removed 0 bases from V and 1 base from J, with 14 bases in between. The CDR3 covers 16 residues. The V gene's germline CDR1 is SQVTM and CDR2 ANQGSEA.